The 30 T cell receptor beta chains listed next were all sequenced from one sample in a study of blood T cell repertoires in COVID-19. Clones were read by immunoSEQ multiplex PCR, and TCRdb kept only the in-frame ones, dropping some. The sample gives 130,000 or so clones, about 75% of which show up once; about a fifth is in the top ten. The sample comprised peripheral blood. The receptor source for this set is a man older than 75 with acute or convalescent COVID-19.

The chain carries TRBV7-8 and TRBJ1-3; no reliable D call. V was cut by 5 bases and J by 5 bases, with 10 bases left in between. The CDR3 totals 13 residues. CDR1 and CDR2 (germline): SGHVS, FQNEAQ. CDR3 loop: CASSLGLRNTIYF. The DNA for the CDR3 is TGTGCCAGCAGCCTCGGACTTAGAAACACCATATATTTT.

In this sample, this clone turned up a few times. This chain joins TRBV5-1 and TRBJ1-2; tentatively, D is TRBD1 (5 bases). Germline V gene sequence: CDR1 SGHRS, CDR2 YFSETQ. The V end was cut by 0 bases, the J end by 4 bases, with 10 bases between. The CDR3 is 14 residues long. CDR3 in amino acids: CASSLDPGIYGYTF. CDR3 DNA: TGCGCCAGCAGCTTGGACCCAGGGATCTATGGCTACACCTTC.

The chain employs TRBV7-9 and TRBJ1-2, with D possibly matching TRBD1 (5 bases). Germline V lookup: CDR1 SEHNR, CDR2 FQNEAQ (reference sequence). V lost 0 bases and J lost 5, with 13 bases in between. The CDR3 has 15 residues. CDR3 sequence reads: CASSLAGGGNYGYTF. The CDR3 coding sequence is TGTGCCAGCAGCTTAGCTGGGGGGGGGAATTATGGCTACACCTTC.

The CDR3 DNA is TGTGCCAGCAGCTCCACAGGGGGCAACGAGACCCAGTACTTC. Its translation: CASSSTGGNETQYF. The V call is TRBV5-4, the J call TRBJ2-5; TRBD1 agrees at 9 bases. The CDR3 loop spans 14 amino acids. J gave up 5 bases and V 3 bases, and 5 bases lay outside the gene matches. Germline CDR1 reads SGHNT; CDR2 reads YYREEE (reference sequence).

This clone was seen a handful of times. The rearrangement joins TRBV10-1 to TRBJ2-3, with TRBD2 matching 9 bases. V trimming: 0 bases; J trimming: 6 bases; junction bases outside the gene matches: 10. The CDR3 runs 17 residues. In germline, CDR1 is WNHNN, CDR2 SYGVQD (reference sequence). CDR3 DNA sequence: TGCGCCAGCAGTGAGTCTTGTGGCGGGGGGGCAGGGGATACGCAGTATTTT. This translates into CASSESCGGGAGDTQYF.

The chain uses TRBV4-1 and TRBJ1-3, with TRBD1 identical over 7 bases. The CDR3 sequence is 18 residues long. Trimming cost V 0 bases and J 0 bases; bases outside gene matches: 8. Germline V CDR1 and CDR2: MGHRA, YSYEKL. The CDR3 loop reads CASSQEVGDSGSGNTIYF. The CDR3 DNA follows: TGCGCCAGCAGCCAAGAAGTAGGGGACAGTGGCTCTGGAAACACCATATATTTT.

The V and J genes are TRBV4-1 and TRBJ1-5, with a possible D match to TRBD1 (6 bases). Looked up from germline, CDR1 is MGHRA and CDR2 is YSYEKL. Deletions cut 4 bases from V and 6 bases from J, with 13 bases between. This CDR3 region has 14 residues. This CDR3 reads CASSPSGTIQPQHF. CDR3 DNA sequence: TGCGCCAGCAGCCCATCCGGGACAATTCAGCCCCAGCATTTT.

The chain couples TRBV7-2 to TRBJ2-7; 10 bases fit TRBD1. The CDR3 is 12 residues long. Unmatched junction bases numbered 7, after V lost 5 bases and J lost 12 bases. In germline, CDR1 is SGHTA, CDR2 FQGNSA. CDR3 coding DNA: TGTGCCAGCAGCCCGGGACAGGGGAGCCGGTACTTC. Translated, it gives CASSPGQGSRYF.

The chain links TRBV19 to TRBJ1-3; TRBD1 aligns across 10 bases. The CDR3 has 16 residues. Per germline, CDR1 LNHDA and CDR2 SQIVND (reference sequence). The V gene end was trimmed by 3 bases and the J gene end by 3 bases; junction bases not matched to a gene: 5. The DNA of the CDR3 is TGTGCCAGTAGTATTCGGGACAGGGGTGATGGAAACACCATATATTTT. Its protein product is CASSIRDRGDGNTIYF. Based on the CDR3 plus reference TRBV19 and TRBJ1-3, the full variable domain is DGGITQSPKYLFRKEGQNVTLSCEQNLNHDAMYWYRQDPGQGLRLIYYSQIVNDFQKGDIAEGYSVSREKKESFPLTVTSAQKNPTAFYLCASSIRDRGDGNTIYFGEGSWLTVV.

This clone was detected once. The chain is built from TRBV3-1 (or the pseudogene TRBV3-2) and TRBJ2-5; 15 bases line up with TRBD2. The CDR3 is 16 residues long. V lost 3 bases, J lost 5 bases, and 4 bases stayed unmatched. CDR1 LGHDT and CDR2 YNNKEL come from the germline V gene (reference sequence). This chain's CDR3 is CASSQRTSGGAETQYF. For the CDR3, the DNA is TGTGCCAGCAGCCAGAGGACTAGCGGGGGGGCGGAGACCCAGTACTTC.

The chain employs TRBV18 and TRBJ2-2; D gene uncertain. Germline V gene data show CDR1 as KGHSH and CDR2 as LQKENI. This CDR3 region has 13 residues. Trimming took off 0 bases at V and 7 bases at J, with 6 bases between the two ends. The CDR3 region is CASSPPDFGELFF. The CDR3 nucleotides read TGTGCCAGCTCACCACCTGACTTCGGGGAGCTGTTTTTT. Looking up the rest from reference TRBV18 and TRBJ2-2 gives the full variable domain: NAGVMQNPRHLVRRRGQEARLRCSPMKGHSHVYWYRQLPEEGLKFMVYLQKENIIDESGMPKERFSAEFPKEGPSILRIQQVVRGDSAAYFCASSPPDFGELFFGEGSRLTVL.

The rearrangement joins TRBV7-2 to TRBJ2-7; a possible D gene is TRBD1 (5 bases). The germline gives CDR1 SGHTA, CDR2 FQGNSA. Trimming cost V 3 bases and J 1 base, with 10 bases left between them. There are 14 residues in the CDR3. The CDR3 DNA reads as TGTGCCAGCAGCTTTCAGGGAAATTCCTACGAGCAGTACTTC. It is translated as CASSFQGNSYEQYF.

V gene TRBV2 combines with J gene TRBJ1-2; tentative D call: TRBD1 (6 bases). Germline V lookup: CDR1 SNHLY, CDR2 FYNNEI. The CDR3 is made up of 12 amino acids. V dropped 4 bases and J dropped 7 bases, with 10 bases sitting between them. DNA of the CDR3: TGTGCCAGCAGTGTTATGGGGGCTGGCTACACCTTC. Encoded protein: CASSVMGAGYTF. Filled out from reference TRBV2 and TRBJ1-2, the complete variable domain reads EPEVTQTPSHQVTQMGQEVILRCVPISNHLYFYWYRQILGQKVEFLVSFYNNEISEKSEIFDDQFSVERPDGSNFTLKIRSTKLEDSAMYFCASSVMGAGYTFGSGTRLTVV.

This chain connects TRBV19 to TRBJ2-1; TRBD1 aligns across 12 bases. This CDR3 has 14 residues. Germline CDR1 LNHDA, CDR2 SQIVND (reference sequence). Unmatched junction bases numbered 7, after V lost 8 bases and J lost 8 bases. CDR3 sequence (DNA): TGTGCCAGTGGCGGGACAGGGGGCGAATATGAGCAGTTCTTC. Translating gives CASGGTGGEYEQFF.

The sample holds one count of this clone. In nucleotides, the CDR3 is TGTGCCAGTAGTATTAGGGGCAAAGTCACTGAAGCTTTCTTT. Amino acids: CASSIRGKVTEAFF. V gene TRBV19 combines with J gene TRBJ1-1; a weak D match, TRBD1 (5 bases). The CDR3 loop spans 14 amino acids. Trimming took off 3 bases at V and 4 bases at J, with 12 bases between the two ends. In germline, CDR1 is LNHDA, CDR2 SQIVND (reference sequence).

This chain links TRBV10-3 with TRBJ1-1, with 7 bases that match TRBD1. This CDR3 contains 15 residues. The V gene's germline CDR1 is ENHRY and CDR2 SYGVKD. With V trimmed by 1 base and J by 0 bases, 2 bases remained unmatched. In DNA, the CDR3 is TGTGCCATCAGTGAGTACGGACAGGTGAACACTGAAGCTTTCTTT. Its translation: CAISEYGQVNTEAFF.

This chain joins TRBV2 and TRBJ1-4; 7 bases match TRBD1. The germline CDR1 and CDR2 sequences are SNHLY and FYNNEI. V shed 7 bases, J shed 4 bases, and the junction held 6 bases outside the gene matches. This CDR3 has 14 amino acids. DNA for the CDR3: TGTGCCAGCATAAGGGACAGCGGTAATGAAAAACTGTTTTTT. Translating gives CASIRDSGNEKLFF.

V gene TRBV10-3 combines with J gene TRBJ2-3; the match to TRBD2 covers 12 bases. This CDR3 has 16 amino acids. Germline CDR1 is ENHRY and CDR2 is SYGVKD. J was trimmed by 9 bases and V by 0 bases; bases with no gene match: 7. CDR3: CAISESLLAGGPTQYF. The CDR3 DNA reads TGTGCCATCAGTGAGTCTTTACTAGCGGGGGGACCCACGCAGTATTTT.

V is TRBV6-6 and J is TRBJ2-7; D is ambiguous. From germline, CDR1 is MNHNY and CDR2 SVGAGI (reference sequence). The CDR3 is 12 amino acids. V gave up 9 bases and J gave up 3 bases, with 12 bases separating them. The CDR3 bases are TGTGCCAGTAAAGAAACTCTCTACGAGCAGTACTTC. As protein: CASKETLYEQYF.

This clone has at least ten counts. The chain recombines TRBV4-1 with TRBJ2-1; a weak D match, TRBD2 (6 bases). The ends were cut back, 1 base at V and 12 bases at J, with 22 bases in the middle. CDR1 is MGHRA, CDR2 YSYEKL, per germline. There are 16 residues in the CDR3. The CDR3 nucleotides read TGCGCCAGCAGCCAAGGTCGGGGTGAAGCCCTGGGAGGGCAGTTCTTC. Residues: CASSQGRGEALGGQFF.

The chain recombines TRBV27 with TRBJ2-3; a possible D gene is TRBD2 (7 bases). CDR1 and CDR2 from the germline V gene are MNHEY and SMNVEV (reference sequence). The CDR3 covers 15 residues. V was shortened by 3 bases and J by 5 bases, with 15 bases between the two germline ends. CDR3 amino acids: CASSFTGGPIDTQYF. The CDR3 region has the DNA TGTGCCAGCAGTTTTACCGGGGGGCCTATAGATACGCAGTATTTT.

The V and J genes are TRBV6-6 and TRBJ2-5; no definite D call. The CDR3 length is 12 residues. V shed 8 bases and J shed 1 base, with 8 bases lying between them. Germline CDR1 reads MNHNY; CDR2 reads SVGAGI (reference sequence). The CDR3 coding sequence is TGTGCCAGCGGGCTGCCCCAAGAGACCCAGTACTTC. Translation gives CASGLPQETQYF.

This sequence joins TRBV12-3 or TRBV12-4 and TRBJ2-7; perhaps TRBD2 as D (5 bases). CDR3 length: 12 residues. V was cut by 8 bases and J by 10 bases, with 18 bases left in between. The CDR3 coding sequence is TGTGCCAGCGCTTATGGAGGATTTGAACAGTACTTC. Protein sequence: CASAYGGFEQYF.

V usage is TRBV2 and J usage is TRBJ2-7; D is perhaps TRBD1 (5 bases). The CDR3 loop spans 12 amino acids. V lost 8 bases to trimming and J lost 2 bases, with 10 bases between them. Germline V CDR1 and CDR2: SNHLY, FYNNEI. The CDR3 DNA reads TGTGCCAGCGGGGCAATCACCTACGAGCAGTACTTC. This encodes CASGAITYEQYF.

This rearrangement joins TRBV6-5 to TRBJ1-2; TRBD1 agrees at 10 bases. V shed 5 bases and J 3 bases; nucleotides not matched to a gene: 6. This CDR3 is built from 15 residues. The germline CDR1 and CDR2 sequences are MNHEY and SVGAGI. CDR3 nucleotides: TGTGCCAGCAGTCCGACAGGGGGCGCCGACTATGGCTACACCTTC. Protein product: CASSPTGGADYGYTF.

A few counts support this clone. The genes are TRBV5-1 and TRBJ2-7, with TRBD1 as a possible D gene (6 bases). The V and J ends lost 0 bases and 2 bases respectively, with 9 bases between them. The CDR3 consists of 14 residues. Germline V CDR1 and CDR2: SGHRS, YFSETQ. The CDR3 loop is CASSLDWGPYEQYF. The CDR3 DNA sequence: TGCGCCAGCAGCTTGGATTGGGGGCCCTACGAGCAGTACTTC.

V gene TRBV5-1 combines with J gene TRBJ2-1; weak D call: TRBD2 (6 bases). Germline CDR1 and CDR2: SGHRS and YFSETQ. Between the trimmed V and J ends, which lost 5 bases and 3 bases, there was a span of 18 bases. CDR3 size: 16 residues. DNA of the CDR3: TGCGCCAGCAGGGCGCTGGAGCTCGGGAGCTACAATGAGCAGTTCTTC. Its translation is CASRALELGSYNEQFF.

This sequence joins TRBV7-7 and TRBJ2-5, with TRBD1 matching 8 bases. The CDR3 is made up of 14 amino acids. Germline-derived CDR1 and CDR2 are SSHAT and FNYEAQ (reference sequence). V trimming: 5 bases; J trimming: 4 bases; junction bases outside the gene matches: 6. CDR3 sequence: CASSGSTGGETQYF. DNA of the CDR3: TGTGCCAGCAGCGGGTCCACAGGGGGAGAGACCCAGTACTTC. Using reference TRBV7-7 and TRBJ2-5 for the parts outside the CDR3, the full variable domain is GAGVSQSPRYKVTKRGQDVTLRCDPISSHATLYWYQQALGQGPEFLTYFNYEAQPDKSGLPSDRFSAERPEGSISTLTIQRTEQRDSAMYRCASSGSTGGETQYFGPGTRLLVL.

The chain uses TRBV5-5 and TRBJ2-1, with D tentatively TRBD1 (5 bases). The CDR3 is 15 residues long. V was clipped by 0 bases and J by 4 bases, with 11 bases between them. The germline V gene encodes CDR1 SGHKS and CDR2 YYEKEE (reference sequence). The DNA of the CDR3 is TGTGCCAGCAGCTTGGGACAGCCGGCGTACAATGAGCAGTTCTTC. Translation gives CASSLGQPAYNEQFF.

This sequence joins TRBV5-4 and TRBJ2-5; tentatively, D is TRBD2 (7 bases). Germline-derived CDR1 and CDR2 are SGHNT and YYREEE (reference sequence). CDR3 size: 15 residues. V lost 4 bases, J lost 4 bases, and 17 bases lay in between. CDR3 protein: CASSPRGGQGETQYF. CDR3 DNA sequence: TGTGCCAGCAGCCCCCGCGGGGGCCAGGGAGAGACCCAGTACTTC.